The next 21 T cell receptor beta chains were all read from a single sample in a study of T cell repertoires in cytomegalovirus infection. TCRdb itself ran the reads through MiXCR, one entry per CDR3 protein. The table shows about 260,000 distinct CDR3 sequences, with roughly 10% occurring only once. The sequenced sample was PBMCs. These receptors came from a human donor in good health (CMV status not recorded). Some clones in this sample may be carry-over from other donors' samples.

The gene calls are TRBV6-5 and TRBJ2-1; 8 bases match TRBD2. CDR1 is MNHEY, CDR2 SVGAGI, per germline. With V trimmed by 0 bases and J by 8 bases, 6 bases remained unmatched. The CDR3 sequence is 15 residues long. CDR3 sequence (DNA): TGTGCCAGCAGTTACTCAGTTAGCGGGATCTATGAGCAGTTCTTC. The encoded protein is CASSYSVSGIYEQFF.

The rearrangement links TRBV4-2 to TRBJ1-4; no clear D. CDR1 is LGHNA and CDR2 is YNFKEQ in the germline V gene. Trimming cost V 4 bases and J 5 bases, with 8 bases left between them. There are 13 residues in the CDR3. The CDR3 nucleotides read TGTGCCAGCAGCCGGGAATTGAATGAAAAACTGTTTTTT. Amino acid sequence: CASSRELNEKLFF.

In this sample, this clonotype turned up many times. The chain couples TRBV7-2 to TRBJ1-3; no clear D. Germline-derived CDR1 and CDR2 are SGHTA and FQGNSA. The CDR3 is made up of 14 amino acids. V was shortened by 5 bases and J by 3 bases, with 11 bases between the two germline ends. In DNA form, the CDR3 reads TGTGCCAGCAGCCTGGGAAGGATTGGAAACACCATATATTTT. Translation: CASSLGRIGNTIYF.

The table lists this clonotype with many counts. The chain combines TRBV19 with TRBJ1-5; 7 bases agree with TRBD1. J lost 11 bases, V lost 8 bases, and 9 bases had no gene match. The germline CDR1 and CDR2 sequences are LNHDA and SQIVND (reference sequence). The CDR3 has 12 amino acids. Here the CDR3 reads CASFGRDRAQHF. In DNA form, the CDR3 reads TGTGCCAGTTTCGGACGGGACAGAGCCCAGCATTTT.

A few counts support this clonotype. The chain is built from TRBV11-2 and TRBJ1-1; D remains ambiguous. Germline CDR1 and CDR2: SGHAT and FQNNGV. Deletions cut 5 bases from V and 4 bases from J, with 17 bases between. The CDR3 length is 15 residues. CDR3 residues: CASSPTGAMTTEAFF. The CDR3 nucleotides are TGTGCCAGCAGCCCGACGGGAGCCATGACCACTGAAGCTTTCTTT. Supplemented by reference TRBV11-2 and TRBJ1-1, the full variable domain reads EAGVAQSPRYKIIEKRQSVAFWCNPISGHATLYWYQQILGQGPKLLIQFQNNGVVDDSQLPKDRFSAERLKGVDSTLKIQPAKLEDSAVYLCASSPTGAMTTEAFFGQGTRLTVV.

This clonotype was seen repeatedly, ten times or more. This chain uses TRBV7-2 with TRBJ2-2; D perhaps matches TRBD2 (6 bases). From germline, CDR1 is SGHTA and CDR2 FQGNSA. The CDR3 loop spans 12 amino acids. The germline V and J ends were trimmed by 5 bases and 8 bases, with 9 bases remaining between them. CDR3 region: CASSRLAGELFF. The CDR3, as DNA: TGTGCCAGCAGCCGTCTAGCGGGGGAGCTGTTTTTT.

This clonotype has at least ten counts. The chain recombines TRBV12-3 or TRBV12-4 with TRBJ2-3; unclear D gene. Trimming cost V 1 base and J 8 bases, with 19 bases left between them. The CDR3 totals 16 residues. The CDR3 DNA follows: TGTGCCAGCAGTTTAGTGGCGGCGACGAGCAGAGCTACGCAGTATTTT. It translates to CASSLVAATSRATQYF.

The table lists this clonotype with many counts. In DNA, the CDR3 is TGTGCCAGCAGCTCCAGGACAGGGGCTAACACTGAAGCTTTCTTT. Protein sequence: CASSSRTGANTEAFF. The chain combines TRBV7-2 with TRBJ1-1, with 9 bases identical to TRBD1. The CDR3 is made up of 15 amino acids. V gave up 4 bases and J gave up 2 bases; unmatched junction bases: 5. Germline CDR1 and CDR2: SGHTA and FQGNSA.

To note about this clonotype: Since a much larger clone is just one base distant, this may be a read error. The chain is built from TRBV7-9 and TRBJ1-1; 7 bases line up with TRBD1. CDR1 SEHNR and CDR2 FQNEAQ come from the germline V gene (reference sequence). The CDR3 totals 12 residues. DNA for the CDR3: TGTGCCAACAGCTTGGGAGACAGGGTGGCTTTCTTT. It translates to CANSLGDRVAFF.

In its sample, this clonotype was seen a few times. The chain recombines TRBV4-2 with TRBJ1-1, with TRBD1 as a possible D gene (5 bases). The CDR3 length is 14 residues. Germline assignment: CDR1 LGHNA and CDR2 YNFKEQ. The V end was cut by 3 bases, the J end by 6 bases, with 14 bases between. CDR3 amino acids: CASSHLRDRAEAFF. The CDR3 DNA reads TGTGCCAGCAGCCACCTCCGGGACCGGGCTGAAGCTTTCTTT.

The rearrangement joins TRBV20-1 to TRBJ2-2; 8 positions agree with TRBD1. Germline CDR1 is DFQATT and CDR2 is SNEGSKA (reference sequence). CDR3 length equals 15 residues. V shed 6 bases, J shed 5 bases, and the junction held 11 bases outside the gene matches. CDR3 nucleotide sequence: TGCAGTGCCGAGTCGCGACAGGGGAGTACCGGGGAGCTGTTTTTT. This sequence encodes CSAESRQGSTGELFF.

This clonotype was counted at least ten times. The gene calls are TRBV6-1 and TRBJ2-7; 8 bases agree with TRBD1. CDR1 is MNHNS, CDR2 SASEGT, per germline. The J segment lost 7 bases and the V segment lost 6 bases, leaving 8 bases of the junction unmatched. The CDR3 covers 13 residues. The CDR3 here is CASSYQGAGEQYF. The CDR3 DNA is TGTGCCAGCAGCTACCAGGGGGCTGGAGAGCAGTACTTC.

This clonotype was recorded at least ten times. This chain uses TRBV4-3 with TRBJ2-3, with TRBD2 matching 10 bases. Trimming at V came to 1 base and at J to 5 bases, leaving 3 bases not matched to a gene. The CDR3 has 15 residues. Germline V gene lookup returns CDR1 LGHNA and CDR2 YSLEER. This CDR3 reads CASSQVIAGGDTQYF. The CDR3 DNA sequence: TGCGCCAGCAGCCAAGTAATAGCGGGAGGAGATACGCAGTATTTT.

The gene calls are TRBV2 and TRBJ1-1; the match to TRBD1 covers 7 bases. J lost 4 bases, V lost 3 bases, and 11 bases had no gene match. The germline gives CDR1 SNHLY, CDR2 FYNNEI. CDR3 length: 16 residues. CDR3 in amino acids: CASSEGTGARGTEAFF. The CDR3 DNA follows: TGTGCCAGCAGTGAGGGAACAGGGGCGCGGGGCACTGAAGCTTTCTTT.

This clonotype was recorded at least ten times. The rearrangement joins TRBV7-2 to TRBJ2-5; D might be TRBD1 or TRBD2, each matching 6 bases. V gave up 1 base and J gave up 4 bases, with 16 bases separating them. The CDR3 length is 16 residues. CDR1 and CDR2 (germline): SGHTA, FQGNSA. The CDR3 DNA sequence: TGTGCCAGCAGCTTAGGTTACGGGGGCCGGGGAGAGACCCAGTACTTC. Its translation: CASSLGYGGRGETQYF.

On this clonotype: A read error may explain this, as a much larger clone is one base away. The chain has TRBV6-2 or TRBV6-3 and TRBJ2-1; the D is unclear. This CDR3 spans 13 amino acids. The V gene's germline CDR1 is MNHEY and CDR2 SVGEGT. Trimming stripped 6 bases from V and 8 bases from J, with 14 bases between. DNA for the CDR3: TGTGCCAGCAGAACCGCGACAAGGGATGAGCAGTTCTTC. This gives the protein CASRTATRDEQFF.

This clonotype was counted ten times or more. The V and J genes are TRBV7-2 and TRBJ2-3; possibly TRBD2 for D (7 bases). The ends were cut back, 2 bases at V and 5 bases at J, with 14 bases in the middle. CDR3 length: 15 residues. Germline CDR1 reads SGHTA; CDR2 reads FQGNSA. CDR3 in amino acids: CASSLQGGGGDTQYF. CDR3 DNA: TGTGCCAGCAGCTTACAAGGGGGAGGGGGAGATACGCAGTATTTT.

This clonotype showed up many times. The V and J genes are TRBV11-3 and TRBJ1-6; 9 bases fit TRBD1. The germline CDR1 and CDR2 sequences are SGHNT and YENEEA. With V trimmed by 5 bases and J by 7 bases, 12 bases remained unmatched. The CDR3 totals 17 residues. CDR3 coding DNA: TGTGCCAGCAGCCGTTACACAGGGGGCGCGAGAAATTCACCCCTCCACTTT. Residues: CASSRYTGGARNSPLHF.

J is TRBJ1-2 and V is TRBV20-1; no definite D call. This CDR3 is built from 13 residues. Per germline, CDR1 DFQATT and CDR2 SNEGSKA (reference sequence). Trimming cost V 3 bases and J 4 bases, with 12 bases left between them. DNA for the CDR3: TGCAGTGCTAGTCTAAGCGGCAGCTATGGCTACACCTTC. Amino acids: CSASLSGSYGYTF.

Concerning this clonotype: A read error may explain this, as a much larger clone is one base away. The chain combines TRBV7-3 with TRBJ2-3; D possibly corresponds to TRBD2 (7 bases). The germline gives CDR1 SGHTA, CDR2 FQGTGA. The CDR3 has 17 amino acids. Trimming stripped 7 bases from V and 8 bases from J, with 28 bases between. CDR3 residues: CASTRQRTGGGAGTQYF. Here the CDR3 DNA reads TGTGCCAGCACCCGACAGAGGACGGGGGGCGGGGCAGGTACGCAGTATTTT. The variable domain in full, completed from reference TRBV7-3 and TRBJ2-3, reads GAGVSQTPSNKVTEKGKYVELRCDPISGHTALYWYRQSLGQGPEFLIYFQGTGAADDSGLPNDRFFAVRPEGSVSTLKIQRTERGDSAVYLCASTRQRTGGGAGTQYFGPGTRLTVL.

Only a few counts were recorded for this clonotype. The chain employs TRBV2 and TRBJ1-2; 7 bases are shared with TRBD1. This CDR3 has 13 residues. Germline loops: CDR1 SNHLY, CDR2 FYNNEI. Unmatched junction bases numbered 6, after V lost 7 bases and J lost 4 bases. This chain's CDR3 is CASKWDSGYGYTF. The DNA of the CDR3 is TGTGCCAGCAAGTGGGACAGTGGCTATGGCTACACCTTC.